What follows is one TCR beta chain and its context. This clone's antigen is unknown. Base qualities are missing; no much larger clone stands one base away. The library was obtained by the immunoSEQ multiplex PCR assay. TCR beta CDR3 sequencing was performed on DNA from the cultured, isolated CD4+ T cells. In the source study's methods: Non-productive TCR sequences were removed, reads were trimmed to the CDR3 region, and CDR3s of at least 7 amino acids were retained. Antigen-specific clonotypes were identified with the MANAFEST web app by comparing expansion in peptide wells against reference cultures. To count as positive, a clone had to show expansion at FDR<0.05 compared with the reference and with all other wells, an odds ratio above 5, and a frequency above 0.1% in two replicate wells. A clonotype was called cross-reactive if it was significantly expanded both in SARS-CoV-2 spike wells and in at least one common cold coronavirus spike condition. CDR3 similarity was assessed by Levenshtein distance using the stringdist R package, and unrooted trees were constructed with ape in R 3.6.1. Drawn from immuneACCESS, this table holds only the in-frame rearrangements with V and J called that TCRdb kept. Clones are partly lost; checked studies trace under half to an unresolved V gene and leave the rest unexplained. V, J and clone size were drawn from that table, and D and trimming were deduced from the DNA. The sample records just under 60,000 clones, roughly 78% of which are singletons. 1.5% to 2% of the sample rests with the top ten.

This sample stems from a study of vaccination effects on CD4 cells after COVID-19 (dated by TCRdb to between 2022 and 2023). As for the study more broadly: Across the study, the median time from the second dose to post-vaccine sampling was 72 days (range 14 to 241). In the study, cultures from other donors were sequenced using the Oncomine TCR Beta short-read assay on an Illumina iSeq 100. SARS-CoV-2 spike-specific CD4+ TCR repertoires were compared before and after mRNA vaccination in COVID-19 convalescent patients and in infection-naive vaccine recipients. A total of some eleven COVID-19 convalescent patients and several SARS-CoV-2-naive healthy vaccine recipients were included in the full study. General conclusions and limits of the study: Among healthy vaccine recipients, nearly all vaccine-induced clones were SARS-CoV-2 mono-reactive, and just 1 of 255 was cross-reactive with common cold coronaviruses. Only a small number of convalescent patients were included, and no early post-infection timepoints were available, which limited the study. Clones induced by infection and clones induced by vaccination both contracted markedly at late timepoints after vaccination, which fits with T cell responses waning over time.

The CDR3 contains 13 residues, cysteine and phenylalanine counted. The retained sequence is limited to the CDR3, 39 bases, with the frame set at the first base. V and J are truncated by 2 bases and 5 bases respectively, leaving an intervening sequence of 9 bases. The CDR1 and CDR2 encoded by the germline V gene (reference sequence) are LGHDT and YNNKEL. The ViraFEST assay stimulated PBMC with viral peptide pools and then used TCR sequencing to identify antigen-specific CD4+ T cell clonotypes by expansion. After around 11 days of culture, CD4+ T cells were isolated with the EasySep CD4+ T cell isolation kit. Each participant got two doses of an mRNA SARS-CoV-2 vaccine, either BNT162b2 or mRNA-1273. The absence of prior SARS-CoV-2 infection in healthy vaccine recipients was confirmed by negative nucleocapsid antibodies before and after vaccination. Each well held fewer than 2.5 million PBMC cultured in IMDM containing 5% human AB serum, approximately 10 IU/ml IL-2 and gentamicin, along with around 11 ug/ml peptides. On days 3 and 7, half of the culture medium was replaced with fresh IL-2-containing medium. Each peptide stimulation condition was cultured in triplicate wells unless otherwise noted. PBMC were separated from whole blood using Ficoll-Paque Plus gradient centrifugation and were then either cryopreserved at -140C or used fresh. The overlapping peptide pools covered the spike proteins of SARS-CoV-2 and of the common cold coronaviruses HCoV-NL63, HCoV-OC43 and HCoV-229E. Genomic DNA was extracted from cultured CD4+ T cells with the QIAamp micro DNA kit.

The TCR originated in a human donor who received a COVID-19 vaccine. Material: CD4+ T cells from PBMCs cultured with HCoV-OC43 spike peptides, obtained after COVID-19 vaccination. This specimen's cell subset or site label, interpreted: HCoV-OC43 spike overlapping peptide pool stimulation. Here the chain combines TRBV3-1 (or the pseudogene TRBV3-2) and TRBJ1-2; the D gene cannot be resolved reliably. The nucleotides read TGTGCCAGCAGCCAACGTGGTGATTATGGCTACACCTTC. Translated, this gives CASSQRGDYGYTF.